These 9 T cell receptor beta chains were all obtained from the same sample, sequenced in a study of Graves' ophthalmopathy and Graves' hyperthyroidism. As the template, RNA transcripts were used to amplify TCR beta CDR3 regions. HTBI primers were used in a first-round RT-PCR, which preceded a second-round multiplex PCR. TCRdb re-called the multiplex PCR reads with MiXCR, one entry per CDR3 protein. The sample includes a few hundred thousand distinct CDR3 sequences, roughly 21% of them seen just once. The sample taken for sequencing was peripheral blood. Every receptor here comes from a woman aged 45-65 years with Graves' ophthalmopathy.

This clonotype was recorded at least ten times. The chain uses TRBV12-3 or TRBV12-4 and TRBJ1-5; 8 bases map to TRBD1. J was trimmed by 6 bases and V by 7 bases; bases with no gene match: 5. The CDR3 sequence is 13 residues long. CDR3 protein: CASTPQGAQPQHF. The CDR3 bases are TGTGCCAGCACCCCCCAGGGGGCTCAGCCCCAGCATTTT.

This clonotype has a count of ten or more. The gene calls are TRBV7-2 and TRBJ2-7, with 8 bases matching TRBD2. V shed 5 bases, J shed 13 bases, and the junction held 7 bases outside the gene matches. The germline CDR1 and CDR2 sequences are SGHTA and FQGNSA. The CDR3 is made up of 11 amino acids. For the CDR3, the DNA is TGTGCCAGCAGCCCCGGGGGGGGGCTATACTTC. This sequence encodes CASSPGGGLYF.

Ten or more counts support this clonotype. The chain couples TRBV20-1 to TRBJ2-7; D gene unclear. The V end lost 0 bases, the J end lost 2 bases, and 11 bases lay between the germline ends. CDR1 DFQATT and CDR2 SNEGSKA come from the germline V gene (reference sequence). The CDR3 is made up of 14 amino acids. The DNA for the CDR3 is TGCAGTGCTAGAGATCTCGGCAGGACCTACGAGCAGTACTTC. Translation: CSARDLGRTYEQYF.

This clonotype was picked up a small number of times. V is TRBV12-3 or TRBV12-4 and J is TRBJ2-7, with TRBD2 matching 8 bases. The CDR3 covers 15 residues. V was clipped by 6 bases and J by 7 bases; unmatched bases: 14. In nucleotides, the CDR3 is TGTGCCAGCAGCCTGGGTGGGGCGGGAGGACGAGAGCAGTACTTC. Protein: CASSLGGAGGREQYF.

This chain joins TRBV19 and TRBJ1-1, with 7 bases aligning to TRBD1. The CDR3 is made up of 14 amino acids. In germline, CDR1 is LNHDA, CDR2 SQIVND (reference sequence). The trim removed 6 bases at V and 1 base at J, leaving 5 bases unmatched. The DNA for the CDR3 is TGTGCCAGTAGCAACAGGGGCCAGAACACTGAAGCTTTCTTT. Protein sequence: CASSNRGQNTEAFF.

This clonotype was picked up many times. The chain is built from TRBV20-1 and TRBJ1-5; no firm D call. The V gene lost 1 base and the J gene lost 3 bases, with 10 bases spanning the gap. This CDR3 contains 14 residues. Germline V CDR1 and CDR2: DFQATT, SNEGSKA (reference sequence). Here the CDR3 DNA reads TGCAGTGCTAGAGTTGCGGGTTCCAATCAGCCCCAGCATTTT. As protein: CSARVAGSNQPQHF.

A word on this clonotype: A much bigger clone sits one base away, suggesting this may be a read error. J is TRBJ2-2 and V is TRBV11-2; 11 nucleotides match TRBD2. Germline values: CDR1 SGHAT, CDR2 FQNNGV. This CDR3 is built from 14 residues. V gave up 6 bases and J gave up 7 bases; unmatched junction bases: 4. The CDR3 DNA sequence: TGTGCCAGCAGGCCGGGACTAGCGGACGGGGAGCTGTTTTTT. Translating it yields CASRPGLADGELFF.

This clonotype came up many times. The chain carries TRBV4-1 and TRBJ1-6; the match to TRBD1 covers 7 bases. The CDR3 sequence is 16 residues long. V was clipped by 0 bases and J by 10 bases; unmatched bases: 9. Germline V gene lookup returns CDR1 MGHRA and CDR2 YSYEKL. CDR3 nucleotide sequence: TGCGCCAGCAGCCAAGAATACCAGGGGGGATACTCACCCCTCCACTTT. Protein: CASSQEYQGGYSPLHF.

This clonotype was seen ten or more times. V and J are TRBV28 and TRBJ1-5, with 7 bases aligning to TRBD1. The trim removed 6 bases at V and 3 bases at J, leaving 11 bases unmatched. CDR1 is MDHEN, CDR2 SYDVKM, per germline. The CDR3 runs 16 residues. This CDR3 reads CASSVRRGQSNQPQHF. The CDR3 DNA reads TGTGCCAGCAGCGTTCGAAGGGGGCAGTCCAATCAGCCCCAGCATTTT.